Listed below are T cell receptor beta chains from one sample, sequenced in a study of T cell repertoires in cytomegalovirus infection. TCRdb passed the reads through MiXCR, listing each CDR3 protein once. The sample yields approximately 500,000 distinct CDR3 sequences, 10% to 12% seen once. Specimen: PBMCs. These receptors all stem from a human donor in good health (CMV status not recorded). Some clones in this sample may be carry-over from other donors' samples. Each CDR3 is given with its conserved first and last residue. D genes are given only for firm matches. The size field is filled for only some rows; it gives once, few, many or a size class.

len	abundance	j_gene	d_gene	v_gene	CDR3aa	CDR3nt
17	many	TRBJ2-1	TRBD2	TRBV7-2	CASIRPGGRELYNEQFF	TGTGCCAGCATCCGGCCCGGAGGGAGGGAACTATACAATGAGCAGTTCTTC
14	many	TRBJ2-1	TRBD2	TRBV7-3	CASSPAGGYNEQFF	TGTGCCAGCAGTCCGGCGGGAGGCTACAATGAGCAGTTCTTC
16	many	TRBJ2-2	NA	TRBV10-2	CASRFGGLHSGGELFF	TGCGCCAGCAGATTCGGCGGCCTACACTCCGGCGGGGAGCTGTTTTTT
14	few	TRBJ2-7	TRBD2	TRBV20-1	CSVGGGGGSNEQYF	TGCAGTGTCGGGGGAGGCGGCGGGAGCAACGAGCAGTACTTC
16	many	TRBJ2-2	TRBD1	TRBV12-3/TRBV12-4	CASTLTGGRNTGELFF	TGTGCCAGCACCTTGACAGGGGGAAGGAACACCGGGGAGCTGTTTTTT
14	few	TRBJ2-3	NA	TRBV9	CASSVTRTRDTQYF	TGTGCCAGCAGCGTAACCCGCACAAGAGATACGCAGTATTTT
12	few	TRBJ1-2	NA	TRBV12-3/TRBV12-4	CASSSLGNGYTF	TGTGCCAGCAGTTCCCTGGGCAATGGCTACACCTTC
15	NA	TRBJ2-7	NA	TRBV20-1	CSALGQPPSYNEQYF	TGCAGTGCTCTAGGGCAACCACCTTCCTACAATGAGCAGTACTTC
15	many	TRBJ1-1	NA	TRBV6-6	CATSLKQGHPREAFF	TGTGCCACTTCCTTGAAACAGGGCCATCCCCGCGAAGCTTTCTTT
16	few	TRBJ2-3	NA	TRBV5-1	CASSPKGSLSTDTQYF	TGCGCCAGCAGCCCAAAAGGAAGTCTCAGCACAGATACGCAGTATTTT
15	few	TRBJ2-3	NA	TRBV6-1	CASSEGLAVTDTQYF	TGTGCCAGCAGTGAAGGGCTAGCAGTCACAGATACGCAGTATTTT
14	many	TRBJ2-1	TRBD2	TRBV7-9	CASAPSGQDNEQFF	TGTGCCAGCGCACCTAGCGGCCAGGACAATGAGCAGTTCTTC
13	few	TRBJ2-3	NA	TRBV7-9	CASSWGDTDTQYF	TGTGCCAGCAGTTGGGGGGACACAGATACGCAGTATTTT
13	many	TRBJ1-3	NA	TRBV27	CASSLSRGNTIYF	TGTGCCAGCAGTTTATCAAGAGGAAACACCATATATTTT
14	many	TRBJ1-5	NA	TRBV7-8	CASSLVQSNQPQHF	TGTGCCAGCAGCTTAGTCCAGAGCAATCAGCCCCAGCATTTT
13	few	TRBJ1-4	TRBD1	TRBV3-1	CASSTGEYEKLFF	TGTGCCAGCAGCACAGGGGAGTATGAAAAACTGTTTTTT
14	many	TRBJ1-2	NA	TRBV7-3	CASSLEGGPDGYTF	TGTGCCAGCAGCTTAGAAGGGGGGCCGGATGGCTACACCTTC
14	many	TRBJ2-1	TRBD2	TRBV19	CATEELAGNNEQFF	TGTGCCACCGAGGAGCTAGCGGGAAACAATGAGCAGTTCTTC
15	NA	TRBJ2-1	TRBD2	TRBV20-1	CSATSGRAWDNEQFF	TGCAGTGCCACTAGCGGGAGGGCCTGGGACAATGAGCAGTTCTTC
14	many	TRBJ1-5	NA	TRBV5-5	CASSLGGGAQPQHF	TGTGCCAGCAGCCTGGGGGGGGGGGCTCAGCCCCAGCATTTT
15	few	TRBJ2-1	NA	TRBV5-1	CASSLGVPSYNEQFF	TGCGCCAGCAGCTTAGGGGTCCCTTCCTACAATGAGCAGTTCTTC
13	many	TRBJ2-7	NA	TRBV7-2	CASSLAGIWEQYF	TGTGCCAGCAGCTTAGCGGGGATCTGGGAGCAGTACTTC
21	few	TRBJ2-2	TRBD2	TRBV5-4	CASSGPRGRGGQPANTGELFF	TGTGCCAGCAGCGGCCCGAGGGGACGGGGGGGGCAACCAGCGAACACCGGGGAGCTGTTTTTT
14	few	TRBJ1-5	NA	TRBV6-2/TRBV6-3	CASSYRVENQPQHF	TGTGCCAGCAGTTACAGGGTGGAGAATCAGCCCCAGCATTTT
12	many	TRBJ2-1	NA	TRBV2	CASSADYNEQFF	TGTGCCAGCAGCGCAGACTACAATGAGCAGTTCTTC
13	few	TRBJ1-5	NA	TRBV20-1	CSAGRGAHQPQHF	TGCAGTGCTGGAAGGGGGGCCCATCAGCCCCAGCATTTT
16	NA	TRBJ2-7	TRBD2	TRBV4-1	CASSPQTTSGGREQYF	TGCGCCAGCAGCCCTCAGACTACTAGCGGGGGTCGCGAGCAGTACTTC
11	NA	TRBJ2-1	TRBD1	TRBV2	CASSRGPEQFF	TGTGCCAGCAGCAGGGGGCCGGAGCAGTTCTTC
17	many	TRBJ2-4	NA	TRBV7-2	CASSPPILGVAKNIQYF	TGTGCCAGCAGCCCACCCATACTAGGAGTGGCCAAAAACATTCAGTACTTC
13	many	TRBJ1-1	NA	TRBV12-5	CASGLADGTEAFF	TGTGCTAGTGGTTTGGCGGACGGCACTGAAGCTTTCTTT
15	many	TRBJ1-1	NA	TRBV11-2	CASSLTRGTYTEAFF	TGTGCCAGCAGCCTCACCAGGGGAACATACACTGAAGCTTTCTTT
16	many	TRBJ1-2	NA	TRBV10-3	CAISESRRRSNYGYTF	TGTGCCATCAGTGAGTCAAGACGTCGATCTAACTATGGCTACACCTTC
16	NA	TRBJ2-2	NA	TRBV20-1	CSARGGGPGHTGELFF	TGCAGTGCTAGAGGGGGAGGCCCGGGTCACACCGGGGAGCTGTTTTTT
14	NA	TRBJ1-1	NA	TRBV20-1	CSARVGGKNTEAFF	TGCAGTGCTAGAGTCGGGGGCAAGAACACTGAAGCTTTCTTT
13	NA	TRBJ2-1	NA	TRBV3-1	CASSQELLREQFF	TGTGCCAGCAGCCAAGAACTCCTTCGAGAGCAGTTCTTC
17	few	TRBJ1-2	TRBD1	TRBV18	CASSPTGQGANNYGYTF	TGTGCCAGCTCACCCACGGGACAGGGGGCGAATAACTATGGCTACACCTTC
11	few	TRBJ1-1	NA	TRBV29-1	CSAARGGEAFF	TGCAGCGCCGCGCGGGGGGGTGAAGCTTTCTTT
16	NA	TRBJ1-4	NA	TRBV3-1	CASSQVAGATNEKLFF	TGTGCCAGCAGCCAAGTGGCTGGAGCAACTAATGAAAAACTGTTTTTT
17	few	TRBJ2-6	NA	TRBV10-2	CASETLFAGSGANVLTF	TGCGCCAGTGAAACATTATTTGCGGGCTCTGGGGCCAACGTCCTGACTTTC
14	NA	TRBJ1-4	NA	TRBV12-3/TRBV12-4	CASRFGVPKEKLFF	TGTGCCAGCAGATTTGGGGTGCCTAAGGAAAAACTGTTTTTT
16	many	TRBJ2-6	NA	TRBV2	CASSEQGSSGANVLTF	TGTGCCAGCAGTGAACAGGGATCCTCTGGGGCCAACGTCCTGACTTTC
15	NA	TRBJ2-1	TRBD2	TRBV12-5	CASGLDYRSGDEQFF	TGTGCTAGTGGTTTGGATTATCGAAGCGGGGATGAGCAGTTCTTC
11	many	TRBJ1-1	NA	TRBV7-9	CASSSSLEAFF	TGTGCCAGCAGCTCCTCTTTAGAAGCTTTCTTT
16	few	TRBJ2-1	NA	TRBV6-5	CASSYSSGGPWNEQFF	TGTGCCAGCAGTTACTCGAGTGGGGGGCCTTGGAATGAGCAGTTCTTC
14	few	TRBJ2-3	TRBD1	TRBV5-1	CASSLTRGSDTQYF	TGCGCCAGCAGCTTGACCAGGGGGTCAGATACGCAGTATTTT
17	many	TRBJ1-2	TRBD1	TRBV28	CASSWGSTGGFGYGYTF	TGTGCCAGCAGTTGGGGTTCGACAGGGGGCTTCGGCTATGGCTACACCTTC
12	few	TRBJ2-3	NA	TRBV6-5	CASSYYTDTQYF	TGTGCCAGCAGTTACTACACAGATACGCAGTATTTT
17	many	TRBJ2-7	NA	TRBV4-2	CASSQDLATSGSYEQYF	TGTGCCAGCAGCCAAGATCTGGCGACCTCCGGCTCCTACGAGCAGTACTTC
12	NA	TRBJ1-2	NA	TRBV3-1	CASSQEDKGYTF	TGTGCCAGCAGCCAAGAGGACAAGGGCTACACCTTC
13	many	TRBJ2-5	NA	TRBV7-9	CASSFTDKETQYF	TGTGCCAGCAGCTTTACTGATAAGGAAACCCAGTACTTC
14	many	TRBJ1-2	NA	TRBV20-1	CSARATGSAYGYTF	TGCAGTGCTAGAGCAACAGGGTCGGCCTATGGCTACACCTTC
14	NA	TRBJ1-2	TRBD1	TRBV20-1	CSASGVQGSYGYTF	TGCAGTGCTAGCGGCGTACAGGGGAGCTATGGCTACACCTTC
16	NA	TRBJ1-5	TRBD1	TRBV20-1	CSARDRDRDRNQPQHF	TGCAGTGCTAGAGATCGCGACAGGGATAGGAATCAGCCCCAGCATTTT
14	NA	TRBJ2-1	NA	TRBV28	CASSLWAGENEQFF	TGTGCCAGCAGTTTATGGGCAGGGGAAAATGAGCAGTTCTTC
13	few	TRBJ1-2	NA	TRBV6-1	CASRKLTEGDYTF	TGTGCCAGCAGAAAGTTGACGGAGGGGGACTACACCTTC
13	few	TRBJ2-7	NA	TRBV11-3	CASSQTGGYEQYF	TGTGCCAGCAGCCAGACTGGGGGTTACGAGCAGTACTTC
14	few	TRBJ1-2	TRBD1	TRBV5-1	CASSWGQGSSGYTF	TGCGCCAGCAGCTGGGGACAGGGAAGTTCGGGCTACACCTTC
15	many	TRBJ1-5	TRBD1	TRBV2	CASSTGQARGEPQHF	TGTGCCAGCAGCACAGGACAAGCCAGGGGGGAGCCCCAGCATTTT
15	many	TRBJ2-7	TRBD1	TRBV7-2	CASSSVGTATYEQYF	TGTGCCAGCAGCTCCGTAGGGACAGCAACCTACGAGCAGTACTTC